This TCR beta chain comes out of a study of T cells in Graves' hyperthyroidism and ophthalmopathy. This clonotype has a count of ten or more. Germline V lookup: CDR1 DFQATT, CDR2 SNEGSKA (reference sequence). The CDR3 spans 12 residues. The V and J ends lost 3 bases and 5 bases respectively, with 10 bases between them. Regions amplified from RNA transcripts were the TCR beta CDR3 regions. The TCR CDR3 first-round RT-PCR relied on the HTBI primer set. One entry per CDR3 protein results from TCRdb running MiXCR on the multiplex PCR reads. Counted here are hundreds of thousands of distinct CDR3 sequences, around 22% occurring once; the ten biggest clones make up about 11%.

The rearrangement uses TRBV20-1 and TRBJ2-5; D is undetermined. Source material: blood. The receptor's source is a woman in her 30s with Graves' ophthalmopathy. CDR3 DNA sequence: TGCAGTGCTAGGGGTACATGGGAGACCCAGTACTTC. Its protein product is CSARGTWETQYF.